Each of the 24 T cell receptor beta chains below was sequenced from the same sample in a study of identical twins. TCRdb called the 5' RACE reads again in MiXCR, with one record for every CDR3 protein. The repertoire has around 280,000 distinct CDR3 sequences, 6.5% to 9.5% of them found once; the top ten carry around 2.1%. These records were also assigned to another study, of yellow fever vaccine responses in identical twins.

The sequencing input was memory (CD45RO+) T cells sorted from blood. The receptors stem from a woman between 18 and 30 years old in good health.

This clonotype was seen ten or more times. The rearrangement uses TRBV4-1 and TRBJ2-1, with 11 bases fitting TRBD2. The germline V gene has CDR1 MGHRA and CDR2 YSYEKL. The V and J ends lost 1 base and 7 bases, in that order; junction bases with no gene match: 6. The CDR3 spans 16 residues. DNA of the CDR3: TGCGCCAGCAGCCAAGGTAGCGGGAGGGCCGTAAATGAGCAGTTCTTC. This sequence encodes CASSQGSGRAVNEQFF.

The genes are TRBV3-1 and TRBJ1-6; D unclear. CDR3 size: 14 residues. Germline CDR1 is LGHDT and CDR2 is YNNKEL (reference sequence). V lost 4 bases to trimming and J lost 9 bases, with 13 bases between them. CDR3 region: CASSPSGGFSPLHF. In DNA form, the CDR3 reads TGTGCCAGCAGCCCCTCAGGAGGGTTTTCACCCCTCCACTTT.

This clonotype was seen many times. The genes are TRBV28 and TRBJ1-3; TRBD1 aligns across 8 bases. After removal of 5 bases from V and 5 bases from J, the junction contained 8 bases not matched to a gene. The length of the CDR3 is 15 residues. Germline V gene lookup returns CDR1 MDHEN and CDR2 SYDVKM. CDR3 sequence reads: CASSPQTGARNTIYF. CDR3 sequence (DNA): TGTGCCAGCAGTCCACAGACAGGGGCTAGAAACACCATATATTTT.

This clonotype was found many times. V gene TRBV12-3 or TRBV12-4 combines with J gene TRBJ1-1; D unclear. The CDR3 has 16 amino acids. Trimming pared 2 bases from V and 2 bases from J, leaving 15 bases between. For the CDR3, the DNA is TGTGCCAGCAGTTTATCCCCCCTAACCGCTAACACTGAAGCTTTCTTT. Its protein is CASSLSPLTANTEAFF.

The CDR3 here is CASSADHTDTQYF. CDR3 sequence (DNA): TGTGCCAGCTCAGCTGACCACACAGATACGCAGTATTTT. The chain is built from TRBV4-2 and TRBJ2-3; D is unclear. Trimming took off 8 bases at V and 2 bases at J, with 11 bases between the two ends. The germline V gene encodes CDR1 LGHNA and CDR2 YNFKEQ. The CDR3 has 13 amino acids.

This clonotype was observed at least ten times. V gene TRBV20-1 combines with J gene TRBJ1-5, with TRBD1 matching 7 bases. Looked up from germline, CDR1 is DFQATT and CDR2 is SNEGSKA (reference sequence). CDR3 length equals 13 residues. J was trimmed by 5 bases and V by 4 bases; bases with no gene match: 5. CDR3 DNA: TGCAGTGCTATGGGGCAGGGGGATCAGCCCCAGCATTTT. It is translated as CSAMGQGDQPQHF.

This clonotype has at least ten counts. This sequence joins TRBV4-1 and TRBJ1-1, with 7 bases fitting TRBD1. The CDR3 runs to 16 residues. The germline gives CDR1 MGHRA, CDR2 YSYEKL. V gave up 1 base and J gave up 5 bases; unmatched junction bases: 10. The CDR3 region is CASSQATSTGMTEAFF. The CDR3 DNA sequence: TGCGCCAGCAGCCAAGCAACGTCGACAGGGATGACTGAAGCTTTCTTT.

CDR3 region: CASSSNTGNSGTEAFF. CDR3 nucleotides: TGTGCCAGCAGTTCCAACACAGGGAACAGTGGGACTGAAGCTTTCTTT. The chain is built from TRBV6-5 and TRBJ1-1, with a possible D match to TRBD1 (6 bases). The CDR3 consists of 16 residues. Germline V CDR1 and CDR2: MNHEY, SVGAGI. The V and J ends lost 4 bases and 5 bases respectively, with 20 bases between them.

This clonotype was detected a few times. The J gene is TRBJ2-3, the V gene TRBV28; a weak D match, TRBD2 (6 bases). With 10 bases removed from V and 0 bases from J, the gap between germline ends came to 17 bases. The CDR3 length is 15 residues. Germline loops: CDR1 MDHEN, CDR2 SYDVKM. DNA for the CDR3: TGTGCCACCAGGCGGGACTGGGATAGCACAGATACGCAGTATTTT. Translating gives CATRRDWDSTDTQYF.

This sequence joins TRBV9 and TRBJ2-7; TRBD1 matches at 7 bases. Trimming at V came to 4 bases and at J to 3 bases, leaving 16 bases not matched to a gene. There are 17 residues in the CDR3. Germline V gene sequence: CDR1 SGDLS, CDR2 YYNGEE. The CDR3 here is CASSRQGSGHEGYEQYF. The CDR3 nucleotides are TGTGCCAGCAGCCGACAGGGAAGCGGTCATGAAGGCTACGAGCAGTACTTC.

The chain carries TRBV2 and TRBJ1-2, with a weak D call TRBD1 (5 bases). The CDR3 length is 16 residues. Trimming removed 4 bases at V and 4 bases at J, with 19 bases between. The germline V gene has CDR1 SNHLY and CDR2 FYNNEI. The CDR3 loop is CASSAGWQGRIYGYTF. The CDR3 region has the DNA TGTGCCAGCAGTGCCGGCTGGCAGGGACGGATCTATGGCTACACCTTC.

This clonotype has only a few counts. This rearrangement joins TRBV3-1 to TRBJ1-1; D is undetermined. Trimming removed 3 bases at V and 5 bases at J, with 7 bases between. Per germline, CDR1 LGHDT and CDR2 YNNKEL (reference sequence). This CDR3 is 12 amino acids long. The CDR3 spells CASSQGRTEAFF. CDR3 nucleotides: TGTGCCAGCAGCCAGGGGAGGACTGAAGCTTTCTTT.

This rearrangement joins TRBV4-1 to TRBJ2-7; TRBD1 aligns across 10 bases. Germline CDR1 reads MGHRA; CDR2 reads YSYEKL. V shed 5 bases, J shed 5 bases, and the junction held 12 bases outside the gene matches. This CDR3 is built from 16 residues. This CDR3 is CASSRITGTGAHEQYF. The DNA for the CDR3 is TGCGCCAGCAGCAGAATTACCGGGACAGGGGCCCACGAGCAGTACTTC.

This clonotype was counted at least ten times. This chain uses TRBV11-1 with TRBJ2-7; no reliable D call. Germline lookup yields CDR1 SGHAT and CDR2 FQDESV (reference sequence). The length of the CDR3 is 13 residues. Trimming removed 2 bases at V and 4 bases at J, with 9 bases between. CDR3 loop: CASSLSTQYEQYF. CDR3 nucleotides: TGTGCCAGCAGCTTAAGTACCCAGTACGAGCAGTACTTC.

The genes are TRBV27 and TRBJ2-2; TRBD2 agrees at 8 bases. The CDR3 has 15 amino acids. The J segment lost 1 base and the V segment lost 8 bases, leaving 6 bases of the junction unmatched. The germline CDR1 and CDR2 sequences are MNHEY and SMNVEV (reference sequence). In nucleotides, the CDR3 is TGTGCCAGCTTAAGCGGGAGAGTGAACACCGGGGAGCTGTTTTTT. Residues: CASLSGRVNTGELFF.

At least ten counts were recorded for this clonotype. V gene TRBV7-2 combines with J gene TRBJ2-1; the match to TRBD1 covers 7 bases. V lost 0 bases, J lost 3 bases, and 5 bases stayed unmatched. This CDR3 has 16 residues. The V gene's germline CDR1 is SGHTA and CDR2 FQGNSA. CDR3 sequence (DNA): TGTGCCAGCAGCTTAGCCGGGACAGCACACTACAATGAGCAGTTCTTC. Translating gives CASSLAGTAHYNEQFF.

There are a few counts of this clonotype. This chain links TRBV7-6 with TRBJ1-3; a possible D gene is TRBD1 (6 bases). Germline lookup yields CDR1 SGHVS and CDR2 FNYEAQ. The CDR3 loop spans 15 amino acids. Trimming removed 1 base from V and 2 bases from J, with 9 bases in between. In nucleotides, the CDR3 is TGTGCCAGCAGCTTAGGAGGGGGTACTGGAAACACCATATATTTT. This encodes CASSLGGGTGNTIYF. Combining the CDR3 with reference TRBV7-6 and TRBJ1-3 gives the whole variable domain GAGVSQSPRYKVTKRGQDVALRCDPISGHVSLYWYRQALGQGPEFLTYFNYEAQQDKSGLPNDRFSAERPEGSISTLTIQRTEQRDSAMYRCASSLGGGTGNTIYFGEGSWLTVV.

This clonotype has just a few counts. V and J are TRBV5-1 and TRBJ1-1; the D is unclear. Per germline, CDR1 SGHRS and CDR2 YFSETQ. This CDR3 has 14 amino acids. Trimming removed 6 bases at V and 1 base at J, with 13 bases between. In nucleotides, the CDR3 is TGCGCCAGCAAGAACACCTTGGGGAACACTGAAGCTTTCTTT. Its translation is CASKNTLGNTEAFF.

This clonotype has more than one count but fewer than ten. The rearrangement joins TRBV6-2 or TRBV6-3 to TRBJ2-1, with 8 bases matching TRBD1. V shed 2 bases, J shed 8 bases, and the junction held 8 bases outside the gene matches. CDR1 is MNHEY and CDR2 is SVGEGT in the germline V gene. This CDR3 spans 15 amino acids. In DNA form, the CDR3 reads TGTGCCAGCAGTTACCAGGGGGCCCAAAGCTATGAGCAGTTCTTC. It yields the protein CASSYQGAQSYEQFF.

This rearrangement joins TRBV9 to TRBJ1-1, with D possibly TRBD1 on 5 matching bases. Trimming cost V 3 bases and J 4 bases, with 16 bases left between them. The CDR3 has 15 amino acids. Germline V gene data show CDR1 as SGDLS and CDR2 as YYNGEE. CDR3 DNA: TGTGCCAGCAGCGCCAGGGACTTTATAGGCACTGAAGCTTTCTTT. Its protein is CASSARDFIGTEAFF.

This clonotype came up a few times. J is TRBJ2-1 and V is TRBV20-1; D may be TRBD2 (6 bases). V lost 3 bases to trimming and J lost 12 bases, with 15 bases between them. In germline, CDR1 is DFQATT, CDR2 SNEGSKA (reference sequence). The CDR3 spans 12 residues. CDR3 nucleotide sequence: TGCAGTGCTAGCGGGAGTCCCCAAGGGCAGTTCTTC. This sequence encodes CSASGSPQGQFF.

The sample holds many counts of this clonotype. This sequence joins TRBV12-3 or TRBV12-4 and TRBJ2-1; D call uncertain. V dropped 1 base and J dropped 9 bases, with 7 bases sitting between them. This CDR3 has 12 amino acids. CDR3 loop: CASSLEAREQFF. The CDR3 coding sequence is TGTGCCAGCAGTTTAGAGGCTCGTGAGCAGTTCTTC.

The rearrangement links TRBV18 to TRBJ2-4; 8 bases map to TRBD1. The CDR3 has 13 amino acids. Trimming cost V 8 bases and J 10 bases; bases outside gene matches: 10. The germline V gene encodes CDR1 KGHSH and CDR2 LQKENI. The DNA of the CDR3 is TGTGCCAGCCTACACTCCGGGACAGGTATTCAGTACTTC. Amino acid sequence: CASLHSGTGIQYF.

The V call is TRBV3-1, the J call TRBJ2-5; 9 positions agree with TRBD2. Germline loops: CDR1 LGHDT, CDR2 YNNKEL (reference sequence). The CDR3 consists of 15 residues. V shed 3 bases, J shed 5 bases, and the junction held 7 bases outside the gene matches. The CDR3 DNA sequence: TGTGCCAGCAGCCATCCCGTGGCGGGAGGGGAGACCCAGTACTTC. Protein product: CASSHPVAGGETQYF.